A selection of T cell receptor beta chains follows, all from one sample in a study of cytomegalovirus exposure and HLA in healthy donors. Some clones are missing from TCRdb's copy, which holds only in-frame ones; the method was immunoSEQ multiplex PCR. Of about 200,000 clones in the sample, approximately 86% were seen once. Sequenced input: PBMCs. The receptor source for this set is a woman in her thirties in good health and CMV-seronegative. Each CDR3 is given with its conserved first and last residue. A D gene is named only where the DNA matches it firmly. Clone size is given for some rows only: seen once, a few or many times, or a class if the clone is expanded.

J	size	D	V	CDR3	DNA
TRBJ2-1	.	.	TRBV6-5	CASSRGTVSYNEQFF	TGTGCCAGCAGCCGCGGGACGGTGTCCTACAATGAGCAGTTCTTC
TRBJ1-3	.	.	TRBV28	CASSQDSGNTIYF	TGTGCCAGCAGTCAGGACTCTGGAAACACCATATATTTT
TRBJ2-5	once	TRBD2	TRBV2	CASTISREGGETQYF	TGTGCCAGCACAATATCTCGGGAGGGTGGAGAGACCCAGTACTTC
TRBJ1-2	.	.	TRBV28	CASSLPGPNYGYTF	TGTGCCAGCAGTTTGCCAGGGCCTAACTATGGCTACACCTTC
TRBJ2-1	.	TRBD2	TRBV9	CASSFRTGTSGINEQFF	TGTGCCAGCAGCTTTCGAACCGGGACTAGCGGGATTAATGAGCAGTTCTTC
TRBJ2-2	.	TRBD1	TRBV11-3	CASSLDGTGRNTGELFF	TGTGCCAGCAGCTTAGATGGGACAGGGAGGAACACCGGGGAGCTGTTTTTT
TRBJ1-4	few	.	TRBV4-1	CASSHINEKLFF	TGCGCCAGCAGCCACATTAATGAAAAACTGTTTTTT
TRBJ2-5	few	.	TRBV10-1	CASSVARRETQYF	TGCGCCAGCAGTGTAGCCCGCCGAGAGACCCAGTACTTC
TRBJ1-6	.	TRBD1	TRBV28	CASTQGGRGSPLHF	TGTGCCAGCACCCAGGGGGGTCGGGGTTCACCCCTCCACTTT
TRBJ1-3	.	.	TRBV5-1	CASSTGTPGNTIYF	TGCGCCAGCAGCACCGGGACACCCGGAAACACCATATATTTT
TRBJ2-1	.	TRBD1	TRBV19	CASSTGTGGFYNEQFF	TGTGCCAGTAGTACTGGGACAGGAGGATTCTACAATGAGCAGTTCTTC
TRBJ2-3	.	TRBD1	TRBV19	CASSPPRDRGSPDTQYF	TGTGCCAGTAGTCCCCCGCGGGACAGGGGCTCCCCAGATACGCAGTATTTT
TRBJ1-1	.	.	TRBV5-1	CASSFQGLGTEAFF	TGCGCCAGCAGCTTCCAGGGTTTGGGCACTGAAGCTTTCTTT
TRBJ2-5	.	.	TRBV6-1	CASSEGTQETQYF	TGTGCCAGCAGTGAAGGGACACAAGAGACCCAGTACTTC
TRBJ1-2	once	.	TRBV28	CASRTGSRALPGYTF	TGTGCCAGCAGGACGGGGAGTAGGGCGCTGCCCGGCTACACCTTC
TRBJ2-3	many	TRBD2	TRBV5-1	CASSLLTSGGTDTQYF	TGCGCCAGCAGCCTTTTGACTAGCGGGGGGACAGATACGCAGTATTTT
TRBJ1-1	.	.	TRBV5-1	CASSSGGTENTEAFF	TGCGCCAGCAGCTCGGGAGGGACCGAGAACACTGAAGCTTTCTTT
TRBJ2-5	.	TRBD2	TRBV7-9	CASSLELAVRETQYF	TGTGCCAGCAGCTTGGAACTAGCGGTTAGGGAGACCCAGTACTTC
TRBJ1-1	.	TRBD1	TRBV6-5	CASSSMTGNNTEAFF	TGTGCCAGCAGTTCGATGACAGGGAATAACACTGAAGCTTTCTTT
TRBJ2-6	few	.	TRBV5-1	CASSSITGFGANVLTF	TGCGCCAGCAGCTCTATAACAGGGTTTGGGGCCAACGTCCTGACTTTC
TRBJ2-7	.	.	TRBV30	CAWSMAVLSYEQYF	TGTGCCTGGAGTATGGCAGTACTATCCTACGAGCAGTACTTC
TRBJ1-2	.	TRBD1	TRBV7-8	CASSLRTGAANYGYTF	TGTGCCAGCAGCTTAAGGACAGGGGCCGCTAACTATGGCTACACCTTC
TRBJ2-3	.	TRBD1	TRBV29-1	CSLGQGKDTQYF	TGCAGCTTGGGACAGGGGAAGGATACGCAGTATTTT
TRBJ2-7	.	TRBD2	TRBV28	CASSWTSGRPFSYEQYF	TGTGCCAGCAGTTGGACTAGCGGGAGGCCATTCTCCTACGAGCAGTACTTC
TRBJ1-4	few	TRBD1	TRBV28	CASNTRTGGSEKLFF	TGTGCCAGCAACACGAGGACAGGGGGAAGTGAAAAACTGTTTTTT
TRBJ2-1	.	.	TRBV6-5	CASRETSSSYNEQFF	TGTGCCAGCAGAGAGACTAGTAGCTCCTACAATGAGCAGTTCTTC
TRBJ1-4	.	TRBD1	TRBV4-1	CASSLETGVVEKLFF	TGCGCCAGCAGCCTAGAGACAGGGGTGGTAGAAAAACTGTTTTTT
TRBJ1-3	.	.	TRBV5-1	CASSLNPQTYSGNTIYF	TGCGCCAGCAGCTTGAACCCCCAGACATACTCTGGAAACACCATATATTTT
TRBJ2-5	.	.	TRBV7-9	CASSLVGETQYF	TGTGCCAGCAGCTTAGTCGGGGAGACCCAGTACTTC
TRBJ2-5	.	.	TRBV10-3	CATAHVEETQYF	TGTGCCACCGCCCACGTAGAAGAGACCCAGTACTTC
TRBJ2-2	.	TRBD1	TRBV18	CASSDRALNTGELFF	TGTGCCAGCTCTGACAGGGCCTTGAACACCGGGGAGCTGTTTTTT
TRBJ2-1	few	.	TRBV10-2	CASSGMVGSVCEQFF	TGCGCCAGCAGTGGAATGGTGGGTAGCGTTTGTGAGCAGTTCTTC
TRBJ2-6	few	.	TRBV6-1	CASSLRVTGANVLTF	TGTGCCAGCAGTCTCAGGGTGACTGGGGCCAACGTCCTGACTTTC
TRBJ2-1	.	.	TRBV1	CTSSQNAYSYNEQFF	TGCACCAGCAGCCAGAATGCCTACTCCTACAATGAGCAGTTCTTC
TRBJ2-3	.	.	TRBV2	CASGPLADTQYF	TGTGCCAGCGGCCCCCTCGCAGATACGCAGTATTTT
TRBJ1-6	.	TRBD1	TRBV6-6	CASSTDRGHSPLHF	TGTGCCAGCAGTACTGACAGGGGGCATTCACCCCTCCACTTT
TRBJ2-7	.	TRBD1	TRBV9	CASSVGDRPYEQYF	TGTGCCAGCAGCGTAGGGGACAGACCCTACGAGCAGTACTTC
TRBJ2-3	.	TRBD2	TRBV28	CASSSSGTSGRRADTQYF	TGTGCCAGCAGTTCCTCCGGGACTAGCGGGAGACGGGCAGATACGCAGTATTTT
TRBJ2-1	.	TRBD2	TRBV5-1	CASSLGTLAGGLGDEQFF	TGCGCCAGCAGCTTGGGGACCCTAGCGGGAGGGCTCGGCGATGAGCAGTTCTTC
TRBJ2-3	.	TRBD1	TRBV5-1	CASSPTGGWSTDTQYF	TGCGCCAGCAGCCCAACAGGGGGCTGGAGCACAGATACGCAGTATTTT
TRBJ1-1	.	TRBD1	TRBV6-5	CASSGDRDGDTEAFF	TGTGCCAGCAGTGGGGACAGGGATGGGGACACTGAAGCTTTCTTT
TRBJ2-7	.	TRBD2	TRBV27	CASSLGWTSGYEQYF	TGTGCCAGCAGTTTAGGGTGGACTAGCGGGTACGAGCAGTACTTC
TRBJ2-2	.	.	TRBV5-6	CASSLVGAGELFF	TGTGCCAGCAGCTTGGTGGGGGCTGGGGAGCTGTTTTTT
TRBJ1-2	once	.	TRBV6-1	CASSKRTVYGYTF	TGTGCCAGCAGTAAAAGGACAGTCTATGGCTACACCTTC
TRBJ2-3	.	.	TRBV5-1	CASSLGQSTDTQYF	TGCGCCAGCAGCCTCGGACAGAGTACAGATACGCAGTATTTT
TRBJ2-5	.	.	TRBV6-5	CASSYGTSIETQYF	TGTGCCAGCAGTTACGGGACTTCTATCGAGACCCAGTACTTC
TRBJ1-2	.	.	TRBV9	CASSVAELSYGYTF	TGTGCCAGCAGCGTAGCGGAGCTTTCCTATGGCTACACCTTC
TRBJ2-1	.	TRBD2	TRBV5-5	CASSFSPSGTSEQFF	TGTGCCAGCAGCTTCTCTCCTAGCGGAACCAGTGAGCAGTTCTTC
TRBJ1-2	.	TRBD1	TRBV27	CASSLSTGMGYTF	TGTGCCAGCAGTTTATCGACAGGGATGGGCTACACCTTC
TRBJ2-3	.	.	TRBV7-3	CASSSGMTSTDTQYF	TGTGCCAGCAGCTCCGGGATGACCAGCACAGATACGCAGTATTTT
TRBJ2-7	few	.	TRBV10-3	CAISKADSYEQYF	TGTGCCATCAGTAAGGCGGACTCCTACGAGCAGTACTTC
TRBJ2-5	.	TRBD2	TRBV2	CASRVGGGRGETQYF	TGTGCCAGCAGGGTCGGCGGGGGGCGGGGGGAGACCCAGTACTTC
TRBJ1-1	.	.	TRBV6-5	CASSEGGFTEAFF	TGTGCCAGCAGTGAAGGGGGTTTCACTGAAGCTTTCTTT
TRBJ1-2	.	TRBD1	TRBV7-9	CASSFRDSGYTF	TGTGCCAGCAGCTTTCGGGACAGTGGCTACACCTTC